Listed below are T cell receptor beta chains from one sample, sequenced in a study of monozygotic twins with cystic fibrosis. Repertoires were generated with immunoSEQ multiplex PCR, while TCRdb's copy carries only in-frame clones and drops some. The sample has about 15,000 clones, roughly 93% seen once. Sequences were obtained from blood. All receptors come from a girl aged 2-10 years with cystic fibrosis. The CDR3 runs from the conserved cysteine through the conserved F or W. The D gene is left open where the match is weak. The size of a clone is reported for some rows only, either as once, few or many, or as a class for expanded clones.

j_gene,len,abundance,v_gene,d_gene,CDR3nt,CDR3aa
TRBJ2-3,14,.,TRBV5-1,TRBD1,TGCGCCAGCAACGACAGGGGGCGGACAGATACGCAGTATTTT,CASNDRGRTDTQYF
TRBJ1-5,14,.,TRBV6-1,.,TGTGCCAGCAGTTTAACAGGGAGAGGTCAGCCCCAGCATTTT,CASSLTGRGQPQHF
TRBJ2-1,14,.,TRBV14,.,TGTGCCAGCAGCCATGGCAGGGCGTACAATGAGCAGTTCTTC,CASSHGRAYNEQFF
TRBJ1-5,13,.,TRBV7-8,.,TGTGCCAGCAGCTTAGAACGGCTTCAGCCCCAGCATTTT,CASSLERLQPQHF
TRBJ2-7,16,.,TRBV4-1,.,TGCGCCAGCAGCCCCGCTGGGGCGGTAAGCTCCTACGAGCAGTACTTC,CASSPAGAVSSYEQYF
TRBJ2-2,17,.,TRBV23-1,TRBD1,TGCGCCAGCATCCGTACAGGGGAGTGGGTCAGTCCCGGGGAGCTGTTTTTT,CASIRTGEWVSPGELFF
TRBJ2-1,10,.,TRBV20-1,.,TGCAGTGCTGGTAGCAATGAGCAGTTCTTC,CSAGSNEQFF
TRBJ2-5,11,.,TRBV10-1,.,TGCGCCAGCAAGAGAAAAGAGACCCAGTACTTC,CASKRKETQYF
TRBJ1-4,18,.,TRBV7-6,.,TGTGCCAGCAGCTTATGGGATGCGCGGGGGGTGGCTAATGAAAAACTGTTTTTT,CASSLWDARGVANEKLFF
TRBJ2-1,17,.,TRBV11-2,.,TGTGCCAGCAGCTTAGTTGCAAGCGACCCGTTATACAATGAGCAGTTCTTC,CASSLVASDPLYNEQFF
TRBJ2-1,15,once,TRBV5-6,TRBD2,TGTGCCAGCAGATTAGCGGGAGGCTCCTACAATGAGCAGTTCTTC,CASRLAGGSYNEQFF